This is a list of T cell receptor beta chains from one sample in a study of T cells after yellow fever vaccination. A single record per CDR3 protein comes from TCRdb applying MiXCR to the 5' RACE reads. The sample consists of fewer than 450,000 distinct CDR3 sequences, roughly 8.4% of them appearing once. The sample here was PBMCs, taken approximately 47 days after the first yellow fever vaccination. These receptor sequences come from a man aged 18 to 29 who received the YFV17D yellow fever vaccine. Both conserved end residues are part of each CDR3. D genes are given only for firm matches. A clone size is listed for some rows: how often the clone was seen (once, few, many), or a class if it is expanded.

TRBV6-5	-	-	TRBJ1-1	TGTGCCAGCGGTTTTGTATGGACTGAAGCTTTCTTT	CASGFVWTEAFF
TRBV19	many	-	TRBJ2-2	TGTGCCAGTAGTTTGGACAGACGGTACACCGGGGAGCTGTTTTTT	CASSLDRRYTGELFF
TRBV7-9	-	TRBD2	TRBJ2-5	TGTGCCAGCAGCTTTATTGCCGGGGGGAACCAAGAGACCCAGTACTTC	CASSFIAGGNQETQYF
TRBV15	-	TRBD2	TRBJ2-1	TGTGCCACCAGCAGGCTGGGGCTAGCGGGTCACAATGAGCAGTTCTTC	CATSRLGLAGHNEQFF
TRBV5-6	once	TRBD2	TRBJ2-3	TGTGCCAGCAGAATAGCGGGGGGCAGCACAGATACGCAGTATTTT	CASRIAGGSTDTQYF
TRBV5-5	few	-	TRBJ1-2	TGTGCCAGCAGCTTGGAGATGTTTGGAGGCTATGGCTACACCTTC	CASSLEMFGGYGYTF
TRBV5-1	-	-	TRBJ2-3	TGCGCCAGCAGCTTGGATCGGGGCGTGGATACGCAGTATTTT	CASSLDRGVDTQYF
TRBV12-3/TRBV12-4	few	TRBD1	TRBJ2-5	TGTGCCAGCAGTTCCCCGGGACAGGGGATAGAGACCCAGTACTTC	CASSSPGQGIETQYF
TRBV20-1	few	TRBD1	TRBJ1-1	TGCAGTGCTAGAGCCCAGGGGGTTGAAGCTTTCTTT	CSARAQGVEAFF
TRBV7-9	many	-	TRBJ2-4	TGTGCCAGCAGCTTAGCCCTAGGTCTAGCCAAAAACATTCAGTACTTC	CASSLALGLAKNIQYF
TRBV20-1	few	TRBD1	TRBJ2-1	TGCAGTGCTAGGACAGGGAGCTCCTACAATGAGCAGTTCTTC	CSARTGSSYNEQFF
TRBV6-1	-	-	TRBJ2-5	TGTGCCAGCAGTCGACAGGCCCGCTACCAAGAGACCCAGTACTTC	CASSRQARYQETQYF
TRBV5-4	-	-	TRBJ2-3	TGTGCCAGCAGCTTCCAAGGGGGTGCCGCAGATACGCAGTATTTT	CASSFQGGAADTQYF
TRBV5-1	-	TRBD1	TRBJ1-2	TGCGCCAGCAGCTCAGGTATCCAGGGGGCTGACGGCTACACCTTC	CASSSGIQGADGYTF
TRBV7-2	-	-	TRBJ2-3	TGTGCCAGCACGGAGAGAGCTAGCACAGATACGCAGTATTTT	CASTERASTDTQYF
TRBV6-5	-	-	TRBJ2-5	TGTGCCAGCAGTTACTCAGCGGTTGGAGAGACCCAGTACTTC	CASSYSAVGETQYF
TRBV3-1	few	-	TRBJ1-6	TGTGCCAGCAGCCAAGCACCACGGACAGCCACGATGGATTCACCCCTCCACTTT	CASSQAPRTATMDSPLHF
TRBV6-2/TRBV6-3	-	-	TRBJ1-4	TGTGCCAGCAGTCGACAGGAGGAAAAACTGTTTTTT	CASSRQEEKLFF
TRBV12-3/TRBV12-4	-	TRBD2	TRBJ2-5	TGTGCCAGCAGGGCACTAGCGGGGGGGCAGGAGACCCAGTACTTC	CASRALAGGQETQYF
TRBV20-1	-	-	TRBJ2-3	TGCAGTGCTTGGGACACCTCAGGGAGCGCAGATACGCAGTATTTT	CSAWDTSGSADTQYF
TRBV5-6	few	TRBD2	TRBJ2-2	TGTGCCAGCAGCTCAGTAGCGGGGGGTAACACCGGGGAGCTGTTTTTT	CASSSVAGGNTGELFF
TRBV3-1	-	TRBD2	TRBJ2-1	TGTGCCAGCAGCCAACGGCTAGCGGGGGGATACAATGAGCAGTTCTTC	CASSQRLAGGYNEQFF
TRBV7-9	many	-	TRBJ2-1	TGTGCCAGCAGCTTAGCCCTGGCCTCACTCTACAATGAGCAGTTCTTC	CASSLALASLYNEQFF
TRBV5-6	few	TRBD1	TRBJ2-4	TGTGCCAGCAGCTTTGATGACAGGGGGCTCATTCAGTACTTC	CASSFDDRGLIQYF
TRBV12-3/TRBV12-4	many	-	TRBJ1-3	TGTGCCAGCAGTTCCCGGGTCCTCTCTGGAAACACCATATATTTT	CASSSRVLSGNTIYF
TRBV20-1	once	-	TRBJ1-1	TGCAGTGCTAGAACTCGTTTAGGCACTGAAGCTTTCTTT	CSARTRLGTEAFF